These 32 T cell receptor beta chains came from one sample sequenced in a study of read filtering for tumor transcriptome and immune sequencing. The library was built from roughly 400 ng RNA with molecular barcoded adaptors for alpha/delta and beta/gamma chains. Via MiXCR, TCRdb re-called the reads, giving one row per CDR3 protein. The sample lists approximately 60,000 distinct CDR3 sequences, 20% to 25% seen once, with approximately 18% in the top ten. Sequenced sample: a population of CD138-negative cells sorted from bone marrow. These receptors came from a donor at least 40 years old with multiple myeloma.

A word on this clonotype: The CDR3 end shows no conserved phenylalanine or tryptophan, and so a read error is likely. This sequence joins TRBV28 and TRBJ2-1; no firm D call. This CDR3 region has 13 residues. The germline CDR1 and CDR2 sequences are MDHEN and SYDVKM. The CDR3 sequence is CASSLWSVNEQFL. CDR3 sequence (DNA): TGTGCCAGCAGCTTATGGAGTGTAAATGAGCAGTTCCTC.

This clonotype was seen at least ten times. The junction and the germline gene differ at one end; a read error may be behind it. This sequence joins TRBV7-7 and TRBJ2-2, with D maybe TRBD1 (5 bases). The CDR3 is 15 amino acids. The germline V gene has CDR1 SSHAT and CDR2 FNYEAQ (reference sequence). The DNA of the CDR3 is TGTGCTAGCAGCCCGACAGCGCTTAACACCGGGGAGCTGTTTTTT. Its protein product is CASSPTALNTGELFF.

This clonotype was counted ten times or more. The gene calls are TRBV9 and TRBJ2-5, with 9 positions matching TRBD2. The germline V gene has CDR1 SGDLS and CDR2 YYNGEE. This CDR3 has 16 residues. Trimming at V came to 4 bases and at J to 4 bases, leaving 11 bases not matched to a gene. This CDR3 reads CASSPTSGRIGETQYF. DNA for the CDR3: TGTGCCAGCAGCCCCACAAGCGGGAGGATTGGAGAGACCCAGTACTTC.

The chain links TRBV5-1 to TRBJ1-2, with TRBD1 matching over 10 bases. Trimming at V came to 4 bases and at J to 4 bases, leaving 10 bases not matched to a gene. The length of the CDR3 is 16 residues. Germline CDR1 and CDR2: SGHRS and YFSETQ. The DNA for the CDR3 is TGCGCCAGCAGCCCGGGACAGGGGATGGAGAGCTATGGCTACACCTTC. Its translation: CASSPGQGMESYGYTF.

This clonotype was counted at least ten times. J is TRBJ2-7 and V is TRBV2, with TRBD2 matching 10 bases. This CDR3 contains 14 residues. V shed 4 bases and J 9 bases; nucleotides not matched to a gene: 9. Germline loops: CDR1 SNHLY, CDR2 FYNNEI. CDR3 nucleotides: TGTGCCAGCAGTGCGCTAGCGGGGGTCGGGCCGCAGTACTTC. It translates to CASSALAGVGPQYF.

This clonotype was seen at least ten times. The genes are TRBV20-1 and TRBJ2-7; possible D gene TRBD2, 6 bases. The CDR3 covers 14 residues. Per the germline V gene, CDR1 is DFQATT and CDR2 is SNEGSKA (reference sequence). Between the trimmed V and J ends, which lost 6 bases and 3 bases, there was a span of 18 bases. Here the CDR3 reads CSARGSGFIYEQYF. CDR3 nucleotide sequence: TGCAGTGCCCGCGGTAGCGGATTTATCTACGAGCAGTACTTC.

This clonotype was recorded many times. This chain joins TRBV20-1 and TRBJ2-7; D might be TRBD2 (5 bases). Germline-derived CDR1 and CDR2 are DFQATT and SNEGSKA (reference sequence). Between the trimmed V and J ends, which lost 4 bases and 1 base, there was a span of 17 bases. This CDR3 has 15 residues. CDR3 region: CSATPYGIISYEQYF. CDR3 nucleotides: TGCAGTGCTACCCCGTACGGGATTATTTCCTACGAGCAGTACTTC.

There are a few counts of this clonotype. This rearrangement joins TRBV29-1 to TRBJ2-2; D unclear. With 4 bases removed from V and 0 bases from J, the gap between germline ends came to 3 bases. Germline CDR1 and CDR2: SQVTM and ANQGSEA. The CDR3 has 12 residues. This CDR3 is CSVAPNTGELFF. The CDR3 nucleotides are TGCAGCGTTGCGCCGAACACCGGGGAGCTGTTTTTT.

This clonotype has at least ten counts. J is TRBJ2-1 and V is TRBV2, with 11 bases matching TRBD2. Losses at the gene ends were 6 bases for V and 6 bases for J; bases not matched to a gene: 10. Germline CDR1 SNHLY, CDR2 FYNNEI. The CDR3 consists of 16 residues. CDR3 amino acids: CASRRLAGGEVNEQFF. The DNA for the CDR3 is TGTGCCAGCAGGAGGTTAGCGGGAGGGGAAGTCAATGAGCAGTTCTTC.

On this clonotype: Just one base apart from a much larger clone, this may be a read error. The rearrangement uses TRBV20-1 and TRBJ2-2, with 8 bases matching TRBD1. Germline V gene data show CDR1 as DFQATT and CDR2 as SNEGSKA (reference sequence). CDR3 size: 14 residues. The CDR3 here is CSARQGATTGKLFF. CDR3 DNA: TGCAGTGCTAGGCAGGGGGCGACCACCGGGAAGCTGTTTTTT.

Comment on this clonotype: This sequence may be a read error, since a much larger clone differs from it by one base. This sequence joins TRBV19 and TRBJ2-3; a weak D match, TRBD2 (5 bases). Germline loops: CDR1 LNHDA, CDR2 SQIVND (reference sequence). This CDR3 spans 16 amino acids. CDR3 loop: CASRGPMTTFFDTLYF. CDR3 DNA sequence: TGTGCCAGTAGAGGCCCAATGACTACCTTCTTCGATACGCTGTATTTT.

The sample holds many counts of this clonotype. The chain couples TRBV2 to TRBJ1-5, with D perhaps matching TRBD1 (5 bases). V was cut by 6 bases and J by 3 bases, with 21 bases left in between. The CDR3 runs 17 residues. Germline V gene data show CDR1 as SNHLY and CDR2 as FYNNEI. CDR3 coding DNA: TGTGCCAGCAGCCTGGGGACTTACCAACCCAACAATCAGCCCCAGCATTTT. This encodes CASSLGTYQPNNQPQHF. The entire variable domain, with the rest obtained from reference TRBV2 and TRBJ1-5, is as follows: EPEVTQTPSHQVTQMGQEVILRCVPISNHLYFYWYRQILGQKVEFLVSFYNNEISEKSEIFDDQFSVERPDGSNFTLKIRSTKLEDSAMYFCASSLGTYQPNNQPQHFGDGTRLSIL.

This clonotype was recorded many times. For the CDR3, the DNA is TGCAGCGCCCGCGGGGTCTCCAGCTGGGAGCAGTACTTC. Amino acid sequence: CSARGVSSWEQYF. The gene calls are TRBV29-1 and TRBJ2-7; D perhaps matches TRBD2 (6 bases). V was trimmed by 7 bases and J by 7 bases, leaving 20 bases between them. Germline-derived CDR1 and CDR2 are SQVTM and ANQGSEA. The CDR3 spans 13 residues.

The chain has TRBV7-9 and TRBJ2-3, with 7 bases aligning to TRBD1. This CDR3 comprises 16 residues. Trimming cost V 5 bases and J 1 base; bases outside gene matches: 9. Germline CDR1 and CDR2: SEHNR and FQNEAQ (reference sequence). CDR3 nucleotide sequence: TGTGCCAGCAGCCAGGGATTTGACAGGGGCACAGATACGCAGTATTTT. Translation: CASSQGFDRGTDTQYF. Complete variable domain (other parts from reference TRBV7-9 and TRBJ2-3): DTGVSQNPRHKITKRGQNVTFRCDPISEHNRLYWYRQTLGQGPEFLTYFQNEAQLEKSRLLSDRFSAERPKGSFSTLEIQRTEQGDSAMYLCASSQGFDRGTDTQYFGPGTRLTVL.

This sequence joins TRBV9 and TRBJ2-7; unclear D gene. With 0 bases removed from V and 0 bases from J, the gap between germline ends came to 4 bases. The germline gives CDR1 SGDLS, CDR2 YYNGEE. This CDR3 has 13 residues. CDR3 region: CASSVDHSYEQYF. The DNA for the CDR3 is TGTGCCAGCAGCGTAGACCACTCCTACGAGCAGTACTTC.

This chain uses TRBV5-1 with TRBJ2-7, with 7 positions matching TRBD2. The CDR3 spans 13 residues. Trimming at V came to 5 bases and at J to 3 bases, leaving 5 bases not matched to a gene. CDR1 SGHRS and CDR2 YFSETQ come from the germline V gene. This CDR3 reads CASSLAENYEQYF. The CDR3 DNA follows: TGCGCCAGCAGTCTAGCGGAGAACTACGAGCAGTACTTC. Together with reference TRBV5-1 and TRBJ2-7, the CDR3 gives the full variable domain: KAGVTQTPRYLIKTRGQQVTLSCSPISGHRSVSWYQQTPGQGLQFLFEYFSETQRNKGNFPGRFSGRQFSNSRSEMNVSTLELGDSALYLCASSLAENYEQYFGPGTRLTVT.

This clonotype was found many times. This chain links TRBV5-1 with TRBJ2-1; D perhaps matches TRBD1 (5 bases). Germline V gene lookup returns CDR1 SGHRS and CDR2 YFSETQ. Trimming took off 4 bases at V and 3 bases at J, with 11 bases between the two ends. The CDR3 contains 14 residues. The CDR3 DNA sequence: TGCGCCAGCAGCCTGGAGACAGACTACAATGAGCAGTTCTTC. Protein sequence: CASSLETDYNEQFF.

This clonotype was found many times. The chain combines TRBV20-1 with TRBJ2-5, with 9 bases that match TRBD1. Losses at the gene ends were 6 bases for V and 5 bases for J; bases not matched to a gene: 10. The germline gives CDR1 DFQATT, CDR2 SNEGSKA (reference sequence). This CDR3 comprises 14 residues. CDR3 protein: CSARLGQGFETQYF. The CDR3 DNA is TGCAGTGCCAGGTTGGGACAGGGTTTCGAGACCCAGTACTTC.

This clonotype was detected many times. The rearrangement joins TRBV4-1 to TRBJ2-3; D tentatively fits TRBD1 or TRBD2 (5 bases each). V lost 4 bases to trimming and J lost 1 base, with 15 bases between them. The germline gives CDR1 MGHRA, CDR2 YSYEKL. CDR3 length: 16 residues. The CDR3 nucleotides are TGCGCCAGCAGCCGGGACCTTGAGGCTCGCACAGATACGCAGTATTTT. This codes for CASSRDLEARTDTQYF.

This clonotype is judged medium-sized. The V and J genes are TRBV20-1 and TRBJ2-1; 13 bases agree with TRBD2. With V trimmed by 1 base and J by 5 bases, 11 bases remained unmatched. Germline V gene sequence: CDR1 DFQATT, CDR2 SNEGSKA (reference sequence). The CDR3 is 18 residues long. CDR3 in amino acids: CSARAPGTSGTGDNEQFF. As DNA, the CDR3 is TGCAGTGCTAGAGCTCCGGGGACTAGCGGGACGGGAGACAATGAGCAGTTCTTC.

The chain employs TRBV4-1 and TRBJ1-2; 7 bases are shared with TRBD1. The CDR3 sequence is 13 residues long. The ends lost 3 bases at V and 2 bases at J; junction bases unmatched: 0. CDR1 is MGHRA, CDR2 YSYEKL, per germline. CDR3 nucleotide sequence: TGCGCCAGCAGCCAGACAGGGAACTATGGCTACACCTTC. Protein: CASSQTGNYGYTF.

Points on this clonotype: This clone may be a read error of a much larger clone one base away. The chain recombines TRBV5-1 with TRBJ1-6; the D gene is possibly TRBD1 (5 bases). The V end was cut by 4 bases, the J end by 9 bases, with 17 bases between. Per germline, CDR1 SGHRS and CDR2 YFSETQ. CDR3 size: 15 residues. CDR3 sequence: CASSRWAGNGSPLHF. In DNA form, the CDR3 reads TGCGCCAGCAGCCGGTGGGCAGGGAATGGTTCACCCCTCCACTTT.

This clonotype was seen repeatedly, ten times or more. The V gene is TRBV3-1, the J gene TRBJ2-7, with 11 positions matching TRBD2. The CDR3 contains 15 residues. The junction had 4 bases not matched to a gene; V was cut back by 5 bases and J by 1 base. Germline V lookup: CDR1 LGHDT, CDR2 YNNKEL (reference sequence). The CDR3, as DNA: TGTGCCAGCAGCTCTACTAGCGGGGGTTCCTACGAGCAGTACTTC. It yields the protein CASSSTSGGSYEQYF.

This clonotype is judged large. Compared with germline, one end of the junction differs, possibly owing to a read error. The chain uses TRBV5-6 and TRBJ2-1; the match to TRBD2 covers 10 bases. The CDR3 consists of 14 residues. The germline gives CDR1 SGHDT, CDR2 YYEEEE. The CDR3 DNA is TGCGCCAGCAGCAATAGCGGGGGGTACAATGAGCAGTTCTTC. Translated, it gives CASSNSGGYNEQFF.

This clonotype has ten or more counts. This chain joins TRBV7-6 and TRBJ2-3; TRBD2 aligns across 14 bases. The CDR3 has 17 residues. Trimming cost V 5 bases and J 5 bases; bases outside gene matches: 9. The germline CDR1 and CDR2 sequences are SGHVS and FNYEAQ. The CDR3 reads CASSPVGLAGGRDTQYF. Here the CDR3 DNA reads TGTGCCAGCAGCCCAGTTGGACTAGCGGGAGGTCGAGATACGCAGTATTTT.

This clonotype was found many times. The chain is built from TRBV6-1 and TRBJ2-3; a possible D gene is TRBD2 (5 bases). CDR1 and CDR2 from the germline V gene are MNHNS and SASEGT. Trimming removed 8 bases at V and 4 bases at J, with 19 bases between. The CDR3 is 15 amino acids. The CDR3 DNA reads TGTGCCAGCCAACTAGAAATCCAACACCCAGATACGCAGTATTTT. It translates to CASQLEIQHPDTQYF.

At least ten counts were recorded for this clonotype. The rearrangement uses TRBV7-9 and TRBJ2-5, with 8 bases that match TRBD2. CDR1 is SEHNR, CDR2 FQNEAQ, per germline (reference sequence). Trimming cost V 2 bases and J 0 bases; bases outside gene matches: 5. This CDR3 has 16 amino acids. The CDR3 here is CASSLRGGDDQETQYF. In DNA, the CDR3 is TGTGCCAGCAGCTTACGGGGGGGAGACGACCAAGAGACCCAGTACTTC.

This clonotype showed up many times. This sequence joins TRBV29-1 and TRBJ2-1; TRBD1 matches at 7 bases. V trimming: 8 bases; J trimming: 7 bases; junction bases outside the gene matches: 8. Germline lookup yields CDR1 SQVTM and CDR2 ANQGSEA. The CDR3 consists of 12 residues. As DNA, the CDR3 is TGCAGCTTGAACAGGGGTCGAAATGAGCAGTTCTTC. Protein product: CSLNRGRNEQFF.

As to this clonotype: It may be a read error: a sequence one base away is much more abundant. The gene calls are TRBV19 and TRBJ1-1, with D hard to call. The germline V and J ends were trimmed by 5 bases and 4 bases, with 11 bases remaining between them. The length of the CDR3 is 13 residues. CDR1 and CDR2 (germline): LNHDA, SQIVND (reference sequence). Here the CDR3 reads CASSYPLSTEAFF. The DNA of the CDR3 is TGTGCCAGTAGTTATCCGCTGAGCACTGAAGCTTTCTTT.

The genes are TRBV2 and TRBJ2-7; D remains ambiguous. The length of the CDR3 is 14 residues. The V gene lost 5 bases and the J gene lost 1 base, with 12 bases spanning the gap. CDR1 and CDR2 (germline): SNHLY, FYNNEI. In DNA, the CDR3 is TGTGCCAGCAGTCCTCGACCGGAATCCTACGAGCAGTACTTC. Its translation is CASSPRPESYEQYF.

The sample holds a few counts of this clonotype. The rearrangement links TRBV5-1 to TRBJ2-4; the D is unclear. The length of the CDR3 is 14 residues. The germline V gene has CDR1 SGHRS and CDR2 YFSETQ. Deletions cut 1 base from V and 5 bases from J, with 10 bases between. This chain's CDR3 is CASSLIGSQNIQYF. The CDR3 DNA sequence: TGCGCCAGCAGCTTGATCGGTAGCCAAAACATTCAGTACTTC. The variable domain in full, with the rest retrieved from reference TRBV5-1 and TRBJ2-4, is KAGVTQTPRYLIKTRGQQVTLSCSPISGHRSVSWYQQTPGQGLQFLFEYFSETQRNKGNFPGRFSGRQFSNSRSEMNVSTLELGDSALYLCASSLIGSQNIQYFGAGTRLSVL.

The chain combines TRBV14 with TRBJ1-2; D might be TRBD1 (5 bases). Germline V gene sequence: CDR1 SGHDN, CDR2 FVKESK. V was clipped by 3 bases and J by 4 bases, with 9 bases between them. The CDR3 consists of 13 residues. CDR3 residues: CASSQDIFYGYTF. DNA of the CDR3: TGTGCCAGCAGCCAGGACATTTTCTATGGCTACACCTTC.